A single T cell receptor beta chain is shown here with its context. The data belong to a study of cytomegalovirus exposure and HLA in healthy donors. V shed 7 bases and J 4 bases; nucleotides not matched to a gene: 11. From germline, CDR1 is LNHDA and CDR2 SQIVND (reference sequence). The CDR3 runs to 16 residues. Both 60 Vbeta primers and 13 Jbeta primers went into the PCR. TCRdb's table, derived via immunoSEQ multiplex PCR, lists solely in-frame clones and lacks some. This table holds approximately 40,000 clones. This sequence was found in a woman aged 30 to 39 in good health and CMV-seronegative. The rearrangement joins TRBV19 to TRBJ2-7; 12 nucleotides line up with TRBD2. The sample was PBMCs. The DNA of the CDR3 is TGTGCCAGTACCGGGGGACCGACTAGCGGGGGATACGAGCAGTACTTC. Protein: CASTGGPTSGGYEQYF.